What follows is one T cell receptor (beta chain) and its context. Repertoires were generated with immunoSEQ multiplex PCR, while TCRdb's copy carries only in-frame clones and drops some. This table holds roughly 60,000 clones, more than 80% found once. In germline, CDR1 is MDHEN, CDR2 SYDVKM. With 7 bases removed from V and 0 bases from J, the gap between germline ends came to 7 bases. The CDR3 covers 13 residues. This entry comes from a study of blood T cell repertoires in COVID-19. Study at large: Sample material is recorded as cDNA or gDNA derived from T cells, B-cell-depleted T cells, or PBMCs.

The origin of this receptor is a woman older than 75 with active COVID-19. The sample consisted of peripheral blood. This chain uses TRBV28 with TRBJ1-3; unclear D gene. The CDR3 nucleotides read TGTGCCAGCAACCGGGGCTCTGGAAACACCATATATTTT. Translation gives CASNRGSGNTIYF. The full variable domain, its missing parts supplied by reference TRBV28 and TRBJ1-3, is DVKVTQSSRYLVKRTGEKVFLECVQDMDHENMFWYRQDPGLGLRLIYFSYDVKMKEKGDIPEGYSVSREKKERFSLILESASTNQTSMYLCASNRGSGNTIYFGEGSWLTVV.